This T cell receptor (beta chain) derives from a study of blood T cell repertoires in COVID-19. Study-wide context: Acute and convalescent COVID-19 samples came from the United States, Italy and Spain. In each case, the material was cDNA or gDNA derived from T cells, B-cell-depleted T cells, or PBMCs.

In the original analysis: How many nucleated cells were present was estimated from reference gene primer amplification. Sequencing was performed with immunoSEQ multiplex PCR; in TCRdb, only in-frame clones are kept and a portion is missing. That table furnishes V, J and clone size, whereas the DNA furnished D and trimming. This sample yields roughly 570,000 clones, of which around nine tenths are seen a single time; roughly 8.3% belongs to the top ten. Patients in Seattle were enrolled during active infection, then followed longitudinally. The CDR3 is 14 amino acids. With V trimmed by 0 bases and J by 6 bases, 2 bases remained unmatched. CDR1 and CDR2 (germline): MNHEY, SVGAGI.

The gene calls are TRBV6-5 and TRBJ1-2; 9 bases line up with TRBD1. The sequenced sample was peripheral blood. The source is a woman in her 50s with COVID-19, enrolled during active disease. CDR3 in DNA: TGTGCCAGCAGTTACTCCACAGGGGGCGATGGCTACACCTTC. Protein sequence: CASSYSTGGDGYTF.